This note documents a single T cell receptor beta chain sequence. Antigen unknown. This same CDR3 is encoded by further DNA sequences in the sample. This specimen comes from a study of brain metastases from non-small cell lung cancer. Study results and limitations: Fewer infiltrating T cells were found in brain metastases than primaries. In 55% to 70% of brain metastases, T-cell clones were expanded compared with matched primary tumors. Paired brain metastases and primary tumors largely shared TCR repertoires.

The V gene lost 2 bases and the J gene lost 0 bases, with 20 bases spanning the gap. Germline V CDR1 and CDR2: MGHRA, YSYEKL. This CDR3 has 18 amino acids. Libraries were prepared by immunoSEQ multiplex PCR; TCRdb keeps only in-frame clonotypes and omits some of them. The sample gives about 2,500 clones, roughly 84% of which show up once; approximately 6.8% is in the top ten. Sequenced sample: primary lung tumor tissue. The genes are TRBV4-1 and TRBJ2-7, with D unresolved. This TCR was recovered from a donor aged 40 or over with non-small cell lung cancer. This chain's CDR3 is CASSQIKIDRSSSYEQYF. The CDR3 nucleotides read TGCGCCAGCAGCCAAATTAAGATCGACCGGAGTAGCTCCTACGAGCAGTACTTC.